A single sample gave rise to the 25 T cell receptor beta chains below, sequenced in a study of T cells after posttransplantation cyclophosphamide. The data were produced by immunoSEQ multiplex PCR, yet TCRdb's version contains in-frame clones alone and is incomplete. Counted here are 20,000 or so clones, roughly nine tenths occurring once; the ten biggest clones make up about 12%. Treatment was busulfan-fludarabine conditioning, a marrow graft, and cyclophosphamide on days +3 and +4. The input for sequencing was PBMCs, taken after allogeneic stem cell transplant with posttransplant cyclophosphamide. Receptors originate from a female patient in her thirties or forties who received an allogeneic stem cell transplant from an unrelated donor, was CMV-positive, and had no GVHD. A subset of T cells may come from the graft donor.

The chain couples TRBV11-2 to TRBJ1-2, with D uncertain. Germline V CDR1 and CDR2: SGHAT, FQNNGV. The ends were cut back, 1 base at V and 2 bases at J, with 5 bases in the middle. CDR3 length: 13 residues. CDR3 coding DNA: TGTGCCAGCAGCTTAGGGCCCAACTATGGCTACACCTTC. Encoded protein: CASSLGPNYGYTF.

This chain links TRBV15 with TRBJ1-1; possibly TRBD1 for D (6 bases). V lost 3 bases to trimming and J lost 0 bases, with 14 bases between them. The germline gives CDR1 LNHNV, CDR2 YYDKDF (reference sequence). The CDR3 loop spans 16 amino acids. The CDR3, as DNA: TGTGCCACCAGCAGGGGGAGGGGGGACATGAACACTGAAGCTTTCTTT. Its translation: CATSRGRGDMNTEAFF.

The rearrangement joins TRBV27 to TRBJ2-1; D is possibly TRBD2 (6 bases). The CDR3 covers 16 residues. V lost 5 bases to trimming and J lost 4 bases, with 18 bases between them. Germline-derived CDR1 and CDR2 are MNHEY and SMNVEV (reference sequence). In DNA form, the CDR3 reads TGTGCCAGCAGTCTAATAAGGCTAGCGCTGTACAATGAGCAGTTCTTC. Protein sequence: CASSLIRLALYNEQFF.

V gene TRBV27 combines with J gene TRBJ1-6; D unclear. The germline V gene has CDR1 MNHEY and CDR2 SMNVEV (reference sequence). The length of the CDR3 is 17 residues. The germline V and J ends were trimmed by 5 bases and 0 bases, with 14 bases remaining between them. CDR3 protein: CASSRLLQSSYNSPLHF. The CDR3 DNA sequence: TGTGCCAGCAGTCGACTACTCCAGAGCTCCTATAATTCACCCCTCCACTTT.

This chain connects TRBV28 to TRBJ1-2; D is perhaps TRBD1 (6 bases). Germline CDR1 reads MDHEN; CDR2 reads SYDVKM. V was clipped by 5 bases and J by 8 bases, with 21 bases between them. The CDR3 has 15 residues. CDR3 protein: CASSAYTGTLGGYTF. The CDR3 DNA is TGTGCCAGCAGTGCGTACACCGGGACATTGGGAGGCTACACCTTC.

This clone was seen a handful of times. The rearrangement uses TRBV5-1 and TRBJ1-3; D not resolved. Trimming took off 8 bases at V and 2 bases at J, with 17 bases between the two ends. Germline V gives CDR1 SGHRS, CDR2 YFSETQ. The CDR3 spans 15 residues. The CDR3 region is CASKLDGLAGNTIYF. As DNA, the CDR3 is TGCGCCAGTAAATTGGACGGACTGGCTGGAAACACCATATATTTT.

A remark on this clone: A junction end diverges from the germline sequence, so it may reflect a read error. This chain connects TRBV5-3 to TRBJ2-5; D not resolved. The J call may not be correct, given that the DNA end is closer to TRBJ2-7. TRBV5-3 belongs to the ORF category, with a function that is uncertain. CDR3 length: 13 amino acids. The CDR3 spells CASSLAGSYEQYF. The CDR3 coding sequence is TGTGCCAGCAGCTTGGCTGGTAGCTACGAGCAGTACTTC.

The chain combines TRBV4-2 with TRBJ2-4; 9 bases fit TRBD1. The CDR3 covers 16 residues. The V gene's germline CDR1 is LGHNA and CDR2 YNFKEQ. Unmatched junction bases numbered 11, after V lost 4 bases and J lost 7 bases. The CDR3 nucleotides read TGTGCCAGCAGCCCAGAAAGCAGGACAGGGGTGAACATTCAGTACTTC. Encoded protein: CASSPESRTGVNIQYF.

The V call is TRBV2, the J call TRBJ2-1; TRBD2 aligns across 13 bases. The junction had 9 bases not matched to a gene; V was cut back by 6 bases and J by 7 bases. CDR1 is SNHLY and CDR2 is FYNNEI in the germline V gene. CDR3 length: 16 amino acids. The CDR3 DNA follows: TGTGCCAGCAGCCGACTGGGACTAGCGGGGCAAAATGAGCAGTTCTTC. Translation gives CASSRLGLAGQNEQFF.

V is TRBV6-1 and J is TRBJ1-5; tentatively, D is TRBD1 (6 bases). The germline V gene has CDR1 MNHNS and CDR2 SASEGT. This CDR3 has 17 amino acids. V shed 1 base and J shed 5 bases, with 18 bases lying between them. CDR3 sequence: CASSEVFLGTTDQPQHF. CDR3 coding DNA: TGTGCCAGCAGTGAAGTTTTTCTCGGGACAACTGATCAGCCCCAGCATTTT.

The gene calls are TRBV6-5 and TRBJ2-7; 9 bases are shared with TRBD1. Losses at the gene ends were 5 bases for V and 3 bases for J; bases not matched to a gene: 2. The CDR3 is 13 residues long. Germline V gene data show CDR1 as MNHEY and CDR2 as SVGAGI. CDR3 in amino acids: CASSGTGSYEQYF. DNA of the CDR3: TGTGCCAGCAGTGGGACAGGGAGCTACGAGCAGTACTTC.

CDR3 in amino acids: CASSYGQGNGYTF. The CDR3 DNA is TGTGCCAGCAGTTATGGTCAGGGCAATGGCTACACCTTC. J is TRBJ1-2 and V is TRBV6-5; D possibly corresponds to TRBD1 (5 bases). Germline CDR1 MNHEY, CDR2 SVGAGI. The CDR3 spans 13 residues. V lost 3 bases and J 6 bases, leaving 11 bases between the germline ends.

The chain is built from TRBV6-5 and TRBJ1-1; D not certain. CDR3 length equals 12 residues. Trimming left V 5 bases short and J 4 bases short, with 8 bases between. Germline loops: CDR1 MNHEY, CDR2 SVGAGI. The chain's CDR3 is CASSLRGTEAFF. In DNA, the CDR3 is TGTGCCAGCAGTCTTCGGGGCACTGAAGCTTTCTTT.

CDR3 sequence (DNA): TGCGCCAGCAGTGAGGCGGGGGTCTCAGATACGCAGTATTTT. Its translation is CASSEAGVSDTQYF. The V call is TRBV10-1, the J call TRBJ2-3; 7 positions match TRBD2. V shed 2 bases and J 4 bases; nucleotides not matched to a gene: 3. The CDR3 spans 14 residues. Per germline, CDR1 WNHNN and CDR2 SYGVQD (reference sequence).

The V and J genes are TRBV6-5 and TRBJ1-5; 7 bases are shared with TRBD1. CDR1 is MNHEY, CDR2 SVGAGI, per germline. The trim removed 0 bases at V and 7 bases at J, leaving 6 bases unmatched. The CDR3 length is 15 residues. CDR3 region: CASSYSDRRGQPQHF. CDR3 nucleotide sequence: TGTGCCAGCAGTTACTCGGACAGGAGAGGACAGCCCCAGCATTTT.

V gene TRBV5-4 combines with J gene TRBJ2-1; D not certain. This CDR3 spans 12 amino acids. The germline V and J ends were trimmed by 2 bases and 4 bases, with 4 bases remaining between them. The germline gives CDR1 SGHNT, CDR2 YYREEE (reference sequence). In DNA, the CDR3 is TGTGCCAGCAGCTTCCGGTACAATGAGCAGTTCTTC. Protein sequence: CASSFRYNEQFF. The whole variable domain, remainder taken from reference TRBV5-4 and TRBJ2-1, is ETGVTQSPTHLIKTRGQQVTLRCSSQSGHNTVSWYQQALGQGPQFIFQYYREEENGRGNFPPRFSGLQFPNYSSELNVNALELDDSALYLCASSFRYNEQFFGPGTRLTVL.

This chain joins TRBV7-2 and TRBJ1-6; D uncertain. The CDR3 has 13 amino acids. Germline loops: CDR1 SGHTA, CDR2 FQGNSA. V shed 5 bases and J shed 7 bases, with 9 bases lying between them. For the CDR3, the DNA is TGTGCCAGCAGCCCTATGCGAAATTCACCCCTCCACTTT. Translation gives CASSPMRNSPLHF.

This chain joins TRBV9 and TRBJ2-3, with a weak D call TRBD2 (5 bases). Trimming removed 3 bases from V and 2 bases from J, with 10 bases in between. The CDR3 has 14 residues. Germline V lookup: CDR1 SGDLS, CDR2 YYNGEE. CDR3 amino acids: CASSGRQHTDTQYF. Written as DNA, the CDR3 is TGTGCCAGCAGCGGGAGGCAGCACACAGATACGCAGTATTTT.

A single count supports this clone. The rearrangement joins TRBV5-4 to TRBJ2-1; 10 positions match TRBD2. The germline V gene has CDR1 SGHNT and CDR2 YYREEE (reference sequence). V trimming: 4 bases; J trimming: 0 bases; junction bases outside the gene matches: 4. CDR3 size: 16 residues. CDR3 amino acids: CASSISGGASYNEQFF. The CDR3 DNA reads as TGTGCCAGCAGCATAAGCGGGGGGGCCTCCTACAATGAGCAGTTCTTC.

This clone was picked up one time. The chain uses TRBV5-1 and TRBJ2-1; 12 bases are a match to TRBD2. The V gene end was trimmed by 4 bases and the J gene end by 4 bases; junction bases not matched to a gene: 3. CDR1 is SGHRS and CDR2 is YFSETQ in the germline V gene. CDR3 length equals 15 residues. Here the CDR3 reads CASSTGTSGYNEQFF. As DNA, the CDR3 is TGCGCCAGCAGCACAGGGACTAGCGGGTACAATGAGCAGTTCTTC.

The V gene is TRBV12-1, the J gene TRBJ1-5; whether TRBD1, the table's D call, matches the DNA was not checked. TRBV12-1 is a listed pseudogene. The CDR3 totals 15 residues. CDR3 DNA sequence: TGTGCCAGCAGCTCCACAGGGATTAGCAATCAGCCCCAGCATTTT. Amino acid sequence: CASSSTGISNQPQHF.

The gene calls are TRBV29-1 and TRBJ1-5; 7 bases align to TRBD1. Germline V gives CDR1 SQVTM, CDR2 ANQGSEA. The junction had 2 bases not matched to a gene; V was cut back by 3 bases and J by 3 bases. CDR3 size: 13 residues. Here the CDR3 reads CSVEEGANQPQHF. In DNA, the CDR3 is TGCAGCGTTGAGGAGGGGGCCAATCAGCCCCAGCATTTT.

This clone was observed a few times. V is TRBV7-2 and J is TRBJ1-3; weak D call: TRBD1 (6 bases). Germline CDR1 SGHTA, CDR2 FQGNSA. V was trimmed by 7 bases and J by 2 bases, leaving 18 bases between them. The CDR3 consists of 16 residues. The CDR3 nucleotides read TGTGCCAGCACCCCACGCGTGGGGGCTACTGGAAACACCATATATTTT. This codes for CASTPRVGATGNTIYF. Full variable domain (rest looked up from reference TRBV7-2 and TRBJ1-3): GAGVSQSPSNKVTEKGKDVELRCDPISGHTALYWYRQSLGQGLEFLIYFQGNSAPDKSGLPSDRFSAERTGGSVSTLTIQRTQQEDSAVYLCASTPRVGATGNTIYFGEGSWLTVV.

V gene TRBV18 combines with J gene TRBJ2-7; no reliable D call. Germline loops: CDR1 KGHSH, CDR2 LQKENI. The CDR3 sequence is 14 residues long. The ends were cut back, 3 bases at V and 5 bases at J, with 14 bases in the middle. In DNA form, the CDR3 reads TGTGCCAGCTCACCCGACATAACCCGCGACGAGCAGTACTTC. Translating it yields CASSPDITRDEQYF.

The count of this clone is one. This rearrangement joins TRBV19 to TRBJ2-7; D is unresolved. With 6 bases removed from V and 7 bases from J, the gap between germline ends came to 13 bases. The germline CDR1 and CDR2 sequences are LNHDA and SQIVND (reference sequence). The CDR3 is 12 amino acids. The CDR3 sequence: CASSRLRGEQYF. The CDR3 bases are TGTGCCAGTAGCCGCCTCAGAGGAGAGCAGTACTTC.